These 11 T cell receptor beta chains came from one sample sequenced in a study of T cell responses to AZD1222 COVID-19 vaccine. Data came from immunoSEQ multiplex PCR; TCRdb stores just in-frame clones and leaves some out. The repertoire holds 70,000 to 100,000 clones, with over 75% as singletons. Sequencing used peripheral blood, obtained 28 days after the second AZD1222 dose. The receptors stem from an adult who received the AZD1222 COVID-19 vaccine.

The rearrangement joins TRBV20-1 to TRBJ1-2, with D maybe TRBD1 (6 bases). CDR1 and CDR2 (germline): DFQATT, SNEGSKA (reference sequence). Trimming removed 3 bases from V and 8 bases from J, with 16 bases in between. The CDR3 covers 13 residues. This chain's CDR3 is CSASSPGALGYTF. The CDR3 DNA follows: TGCAGTGCTAGTTCCCCGGGGGCGCTCGGCTACACCTTC.

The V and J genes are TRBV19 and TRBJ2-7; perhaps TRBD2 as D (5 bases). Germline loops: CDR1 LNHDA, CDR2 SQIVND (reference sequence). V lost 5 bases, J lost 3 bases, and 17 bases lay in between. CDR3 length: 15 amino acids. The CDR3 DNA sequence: TGTGCCAGTAGTCGAGGGCGGTCCGGGGACTACGAGCAGTACTTC. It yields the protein CASSRGRSGDYEQYF.

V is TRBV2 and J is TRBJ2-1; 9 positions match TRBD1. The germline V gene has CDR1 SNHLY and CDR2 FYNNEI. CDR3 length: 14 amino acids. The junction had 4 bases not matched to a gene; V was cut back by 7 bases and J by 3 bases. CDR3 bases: TGTGCCAGCATTTGGGACAGGGACTACAATGAGCAGTTCTTC. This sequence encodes CASIWDRDYNEQFF.

CDR3 amino acids: CASSSPGQGNEKLFF. CDR3 bases: TGCGCCAGCAGCTCTCCGGGACAGGGTAATGAAAAACTGTTTTTT. This chain uses TRBV5-1 with TRBJ1-4; 9 bases map to TRBD1. The length of the CDR3 is 15 residues. V shed 3 bases and J 4 bases; nucleotides not matched to a gene: 4. CDR1 and CDR2 from the germline V gene are SGHRS and YFSETQ. The entire variable domain, with the rest obtained from reference TRBV5-1 and TRBJ1-4, is as follows: KAGVTQTPRYLIKTRGQQVTLSCSPISGHRSVSWYQQTPGQGLQFLFEYFSETQRNKGNFPGRFSGRQFSNSRSEMNVSTLELGDSALYLCASSSPGQGNEKLFFGSGTQLSVL.

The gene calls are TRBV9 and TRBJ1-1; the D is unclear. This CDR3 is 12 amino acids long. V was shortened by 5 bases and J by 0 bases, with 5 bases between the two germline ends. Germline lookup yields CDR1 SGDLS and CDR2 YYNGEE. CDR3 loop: CASSNMNTEAFF. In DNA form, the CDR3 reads TGTGCCAGCAGTAACATGAACACTGAAGCTTTCTTT.

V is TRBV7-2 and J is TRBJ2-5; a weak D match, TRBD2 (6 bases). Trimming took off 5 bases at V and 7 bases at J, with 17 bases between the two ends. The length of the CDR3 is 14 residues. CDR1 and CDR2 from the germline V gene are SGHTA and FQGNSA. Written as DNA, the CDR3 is TGTGCCAGCAGCGAAGGCCGGGAGAAGGGGACCCAGTACTTC. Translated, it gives CASSEGREKGTQYF.

The CDR3, as DNA: TGTGCCAGCACCCGTGCCGCGACAGGGGCCAACTATGGCTACACCTTC. Its translation is CASTRAATGANYGYTF. The rearrangement joins TRBV28 to TRBJ1-2; 8 positions agree with TRBD1. V dropped 7 bases and J dropped 2; count of bases not matched to a gene: 12. CDR1 is MDHEN, CDR2 SYDVKM, per germline. CDR3 length equals 16 residues.

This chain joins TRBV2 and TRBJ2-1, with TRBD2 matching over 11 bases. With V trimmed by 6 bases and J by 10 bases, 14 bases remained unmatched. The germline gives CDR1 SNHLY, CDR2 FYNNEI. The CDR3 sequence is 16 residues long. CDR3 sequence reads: CASRYEPGLADTEQFF. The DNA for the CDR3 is TGTGCCAGCAGATACGAACCGGGACTAGCGGACACCGAGCAGTTCTTC.

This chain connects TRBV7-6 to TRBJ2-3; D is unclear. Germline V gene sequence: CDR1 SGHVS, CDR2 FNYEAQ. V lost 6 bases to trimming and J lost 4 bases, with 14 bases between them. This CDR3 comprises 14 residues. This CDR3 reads CASSFLLGPDTQYF. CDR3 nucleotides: TGTGCCAGCAGTTTCCTACTTGGACCAGATACGCAGTATTTT.

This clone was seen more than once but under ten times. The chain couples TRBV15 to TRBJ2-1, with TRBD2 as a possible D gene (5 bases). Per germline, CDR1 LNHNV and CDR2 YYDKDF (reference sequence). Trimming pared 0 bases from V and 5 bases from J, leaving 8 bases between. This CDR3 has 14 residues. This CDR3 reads CATSRDRLNNEQFF. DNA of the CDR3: TGTGCCACCAGCAGAGATCGACTAAACAATGAGCAGTTCTTC.

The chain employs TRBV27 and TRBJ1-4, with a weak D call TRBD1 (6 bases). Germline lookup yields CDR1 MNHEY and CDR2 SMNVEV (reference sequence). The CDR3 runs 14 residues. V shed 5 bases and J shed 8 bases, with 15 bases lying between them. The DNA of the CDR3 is TGTGCCAGCAGTCCCTATGGGACACCGGAAAAACTGTTTTTT. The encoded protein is CASSPYGTPEKLFF.